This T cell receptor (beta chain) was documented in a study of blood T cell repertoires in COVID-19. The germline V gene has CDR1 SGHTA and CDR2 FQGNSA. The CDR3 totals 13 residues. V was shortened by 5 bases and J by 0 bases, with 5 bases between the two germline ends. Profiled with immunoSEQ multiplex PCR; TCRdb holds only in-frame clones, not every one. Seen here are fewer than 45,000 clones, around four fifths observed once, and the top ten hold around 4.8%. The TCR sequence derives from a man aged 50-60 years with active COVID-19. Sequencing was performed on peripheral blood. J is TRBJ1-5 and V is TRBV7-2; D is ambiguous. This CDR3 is CASSPSSNQPQHF. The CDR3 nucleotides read TGTGCCAGCAGCCCTAGTAGCAATCAGCCCCAGCATTTT.